The 26 T cell receptor beta chains reported below all come from one sample, sequenced in a study of T-cell reconstitution after alpha-beta-depleted transplantation in children. For TCRbeta, the library was prepared with unique molecular identifiers. TCRdb re-derived calls from the PCR reads in MiXCR, one entry per CDR3 protein. The sample includes about 300,000 distinct CDR3 sequences, about a tenth of them seen just once. Sequencing was performed on PBMCs, taken before TCRalphabeta/CD19-depleted stem cell transplant. These receptors were obtained from a boy under two years old with acute myeloid leukemia, due to receive a stem cell transplant.

This clonotype has ten or more counts. The chain links TRBV2 to TRBJ1-5; 10 positions match TRBD1. Germline V CDR1 and CDR2: SNHLY, FYNNEI. The trim removed 5 bases at V and 6 bases at J, leaving 4 bases unmatched. The CDR3 is 14 amino acids. CDR3 sequence: CASSPGQGFQPQHF. DNA of the CDR3: TGTGCCAGCAGTCCGGGACAGGGGTTTCAGCCCCAGCATTTT.

This clonotype was recorded many times. The J gene is TRBJ1-1, the V gene TRBV3-1; TRBD1 matches at 7 bases. Germline CDR1 reads LGHDT; CDR2 reads YNNKEL (reference sequence). This CDR3 is 14 amino acids long. With 6 bases clipped from V and 0 bases from J, the junction kept 4 bases outside the gene matches. The CDR3 loop reads CASRSGQMNTEAFF. The DNA of the CDR3 is TGTGCCAGCAGATCGGGACAGATGAACACTGAAGCTTTCTTT.

A note on this clonotype: A much larger clone lies one base from this, so it may be a read error. This chain uses TRBV25-1 with TRBJ1-5; D is ambiguous. This CDR3 region has 13 residues. The V and J ends lost 5 bases and 1 base respectively, with 6 bases between them. The germline V gene has CDR1 MGHDK and CDR2 SYGVNS. The CDR3 sequence: CASSPQSNQPQHF. The CDR3 DNA reads TGTGCCAGCAGTCCTCAAAGCAATCAGCCCCAGCATTTT.

This clonotype was found many times. This chain links TRBV28 with TRBJ1-3, with TRBD1 as a possible D gene (5 bases). CDR1 is MDHEN, CDR2 SYDVKM, per germline. With 2 bases removed from V and 7 bases from J, the gap between germline ends came to 12 bases. This CDR3 comprises 14 residues. CDR3 amino acids: CASSLRWPGNTIYF. The CDR3 DNA reads as TGTGCCAGCAGTTTAAGGTGGCCAGGGAACACCATATATTTT. Together with reference TRBV28 and TRBJ1-3, the CDR3 gives the full variable domain: DVKVTQSSRYLVKRTGEKVFLECVQDMDHENMFWYRQDPGLGLRLIYFSYDVKMKEKGDIPEGYSVSREKKERFSLILESASTNQTSMYLCASSLRWPGNTIYFGEGSWLTVV.

This clonotype was counted many times. This rearrangement joins TRBV28 to TRBJ2-1; 12 nucleotides agree with TRBD2. Germline V gives CDR1 MDHEN, CDR2 SYDVKM. The CDR3 has 15 amino acids. The V and J ends lost 6 bases and 10 bases, in that order; junction bases with no gene match: 10. DNA of the CDR3: TGTGCCAGCAGCCCGGGACTAGCGGGCCTAGTCGAGCAGTTCTTC. It translates to CASSPGLAGLVEQFF.

Of note for this clonotype: A much larger clone sits a single nucleotide away, making a read error possible. The chain carries TRBV5-6 and TRBJ2-1; no clear D. The germline gives CDR1 SGHDT, CDR2 YYEEEE. Trimming shortened V by 4 bases and J by 8 bases, and 10 bases separated the two germline ends. The CDR3 length is 12 residues. The CDR3 reads CASSGREDEQFF. CDR3 DNA sequence: TGTGCCAGCAGCGGACGAGAGGATGAGCAGTTCTTC.

This clonotype has a count of ten or more. The J gene is TRBJ2-2, the V gene TRBV7-3; D is uncertain. V shed 5 bases and J shed 0 bases, with 13 bases lying between them. This CDR3 spans 16 amino acids. CDR1 and CDR2 (germline): SGHTA, FQGTGA. The chain's CDR3 is CASSRPGRSNTGELFF. The CDR3, as DNA: TGTGCCAGCAGCCGTCCCGGACGGTCGAACACCGGGGAGCTGTTTTTT.

This clonotype has a count of ten or more. This sequence joins TRBV24-1 and TRBJ2-2; 9 bases fit TRBD1. Trimming removed 4 bases from V and 3 bases from J; junction bases left unmatched: 8. Germline V gene data show CDR1 as KGHDR and CDR2 as SFDVKD. The CDR3 has 17 residues. CDR3 protein: CATSEDGTGIYTGELFF. The DNA for the CDR3 is TGTGCCACCAGTGAAGACGGGACAGGGATCTACACCGGGGAGCTGTTTTTT.

This clonotype was seen ten or more times. The chain combines TRBV12-3 or TRBV12-4 with TRBJ2-3; D is uncertain. This CDR3 is 16 amino acids long. Trimming removed 6 bases at V and 8 bases at J, with 24 bases between. The CDR3 region has the DNA TGTGCCAGCAGCTCCGACAAATCCAGTCGACATGGTACGCAGTATTTT. Its protein product is CASSSDKSSRHGTQYF.

This chain connects TRBV20-1 to TRBJ1-5; D is unclear. The V end lost 6 bases, the J end lost 1 base, and 10 bases lay between the germline ends. From germline, CDR1 is DFQATT and CDR2 SNEGSKA (reference sequence). The CDR3 has 13 residues. The CDR3 here is CSATLRSNQPQHF. The CDR3 DNA reads as TGCAGTGCAACACTCCGCAGCAATCAGCCCCAGCATTTT.

This clonotype was detected many times. The chain has TRBV5-1 and TRBJ2-2; weak D call: TRBD2 (5 bases). CDR1 is SGHRS and CDR2 is YFSETQ in the germline V gene. The CDR3 is made up of 14 amino acids. V was clipped by 5 bases and J by 3 bases, with 11 bases between them. The CDR3 nucleotides are TGCGCCAGCAGTACACGGCGGGACACCGGGGAGCTGTTTTTT. Translating gives CASSTRRDTGELFF.

As DNA, the CDR3 is TGTGCCAGCTCACCACCGAGCGGCACAGATACGCAGTATTTT. This translates into CASSPPSGTDTQYF. V usage is TRBV18 and J usage is TRBJ2-3; D unclear. CDR1 KGHSH and CDR2 LQKENI come from the germline V gene. Trimming took 0 bases from V and 1 from J, leaving 5 bases between them. There are 14 residues in the CDR3.

V and J are TRBV28 and TRBJ2-2, with 8 bases that match TRBD2. Germline V gene lookup returns CDR1 MDHEN and CDR2 SYDVKM. V lost 3 bases and J lost 6; bases outside the gene matches: 9. The CDR3 is 16 amino acids. The CDR3 loop is CASSFVSRGGPGELFF. CDR3 sequence (DNA): TGTGCCAGCAGTTTCGTTTCCCGGGGGGGCCCCGGGGAGCTGTTTTTT.

This clonotype was found many times. The CDR3 sequence: CASSQVPWGQGAVGEKLFF. The CDR3 DNA sequence: TGCGCCAGCAGCCAAGTACCGTGGGGACAGGGGGCCGTCGGTGAAAAACTGTTTTTT. This chain uses TRBV4-3 with TRBJ1-4; TRBD1 matches 12 bases. V shed 1 base, J shed 7 bases, and the junction held 13 bases outside the gene matches. This CDR3 contains 19 residues. In germline, CDR1 is LGHNA, CDR2 YSLEER.

This clonotype has ten or more counts. The chain couples TRBV27 to TRBJ1-6, with 10 bases that match TRBD1. Losses at the gene ends were 6 bases for V and 7 bases for J; bases not matched to a gene: 6. Germline V gene lookup returns CDR1 MNHEY and CDR2 SMNVEV (reference sequence). This CDR3 comprises 15 residues. CDR3 in amino acids: CASSVSDRGNSPLHF. The CDR3 DNA sequence: TGTGCCAGCAGCGTATCGGACAGGGGGAATTCACCCCTCCACTTT.

The V gene is TRBV20-1, the J gene TRBJ1-1; 7 bases are shared with TRBD1. The CDR3 loop spans 12 amino acids. The ends lost 4 bases at V and 4 bases at J; junction bases unmatched: 3. Looked up from germline, CDR1 is DFQATT and CDR2 is SNEGSKA (reference sequence). CDR3 sequence reads: CSATTGITEAFF. The CDR3 DNA follows: TGCAGTGCTACGACAGGGATCACTGAAGCTTTCTTT.

With respect to this clonotype: A clone one base away is much larger, so this may be a read error. J is TRBJ2-7 and V is TRBV11-2; D uncertain. Germline values: CDR1 SGHAT, CDR2 FQNNGV. V lost 4 bases, J lost 9 bases, and 13 bases lay in between. This CDR3 spans 12 amino acids. The CDR3 bases are TGTGCCAGCAGCTGGCCGGGTTCGGGGCAGTACTTC. It encodes CASSWPGSGQYF.

This clonotype was observed many times. V and J are TRBV15 and TRBJ2-2; the D gene is possibly TRBD2 (7 bases). CDR1 LNHNV and CDR2 YYDKDF come from the germline V gene (reference sequence). V lost 1 base, J lost 2 bases, and 17 bases lay in between. There are 18 residues in the CDR3. CDR3 amino acids: CATSRGHKRGANTGELFF. For the CDR3, the DNA is TGTGCCACCAGCAGAGGACACAAACGGGGGGCTAACACCGGGGAGCTGTTTTTT. The full variable domain, with the rest looked up from reference TRBV15 and TRBJ2-2, is DAMVIQNPRYQVTQFGKPVTLSCSQTLNHNVMYWYQQKSSQAPKLLFHYYDKDFNNEADTPDNFQSRRPNTSFCFLDIRSPGLGDTAMYLCATSRGHKRGANTGELFFGEGSRLTVL.

This clonotype was counted many times. The chain has TRBV20-1 and TRBJ2-5; 8 bases fit TRBD1. The CDR3 runs to 16 residues. From germline, CDR1 is DFQATT and CDR2 SNEGSKA (reference sequence). V shed 2 bases and J 5 bases; nucleotides not matched to a gene: 13. CDR3 amino acids: CSARHDRGASGETQYF. CDR3 sequence (DNA): TGCAGTGCTAGACATGACAGGGGCGCTTCGGGGGAGACCCAGTACTTC.

This clonotype was seen ten or more times. The V and J genes are TRBV5-1 and TRBJ2-7, with D perhaps TRBD1 (5 bases). The V gene's germline CDR1 is SGHRS and CDR2 YFSETQ. The CDR3 has 15 amino acids. The V gene lost 0 bases and the J gene lost 0 bases, with 10 bases spanning the gap. The CDR3 sequence: CASSLERGSSYEQYF. CDR3 nucleotide sequence: TGCGCCAGCAGCTTGGAAAGGGGCTCCTCCTACGAGCAGTACTTC.

This clonotype occurred many times. The chain joins TRBV29-1 to TRBJ1-5; D remains unclear. V lost 5 bases and J 2 bases, leaving 13 bases between the germline ends. This CDR3 is 14 amino acids long. CDR1 SQVTM and CDR2 ANQGSEA come from the germline V gene. The CDR3 sequence: CSVPPAAGNQPQHF. The CDR3 DNA reads TGCAGCGTTCCGCCAGCGGCAGGCAATCAGCCCCAGCATTTT. The entire variable domain, with the rest obtained from reference TRBV29-1 and TRBJ1-5, is as follows: SAVISQKPSRDICQRGTSLTIQCQVDSQVTMMFWYRQQPGQSLTLIATANQGSEATYESGFVIDKFPISRPNLTFSTLTVSNMSPEDSSIYLCSVPPAAGNQPQHFGDGTRLSIL.

The sample holds many counts of this clonotype. V usage is TRBV12-3 or TRBV12-4 and J usage is TRBJ2-1; 7 bases are shared with TRBD1. J gave up 6 bases and V 7 bases, and 3 bases lay outside the gene matches. The CDR3 extends over 12 amino acids. DNA of the CDR3: TGTGCCAGCATATCAGGGGGCAATGAGCAGTTCTTC. It codes for CASISGGNEQFF.

This clonotype was counted at least ten times. The rearrangement joins TRBV18 to TRBJ2-1; TRBD1 aligns across 7 bases. J was trimmed by 6 bases and V by 8 bases; bases with no gene match: 4. This CDR3 region has 12 residues. Germline V gene data show CDR1 as KGHSH and CDR2 as LQKENI. The CDR3 DNA reads as TGTGCCAGCAGCCCAGGGGGCAATGAGCAGTTCTTC. Residues: CASSPGGNEQFF.

In its sample, this clonotype was seen many times. The J gene is TRBJ2-7, the V gene TRBV20-1; D gene ambiguous. The ends were cut back, 0 bases at V and 7 bases at J, with 7 bases in the middle. CDR1 and CDR2 (germline): DFQATT, SNEGSKA (reference sequence). The CDR3 is 11 amino acids. Here the CDR3 reads CSARDLREQYF. The DNA for the CDR3 is TGCAGTGCTAGAGATCTTCGGGAGCAGTACTTC.

J is TRBJ1-2 and V is TRBV27; D is possibly TRBD1 (5 bases). The V and J ends lost 6 bases and 4 bases respectively, with 24 bases between them. The length of the CDR3 is 17 residues. CDR1 and CDR2 from the germline V gene are MNHEY and SMNVEV (reference sequence). CDR3: CASSLRGQGSRSYGYTF. In nucleotides, the CDR3 is TGTGCCAGCAGCCTTAGAGGGCAGGGATCGCGGAGCTATGGCTACACCTTC.

This clonotype was seen a handful of times. V usage is TRBV14 and J usage is TRBJ2-2; 10 bases match TRBD2. Germline CDR1 and CDR2: SGHDN and FVKESK. J was trimmed by 0 bases and V by 0 bases; bases with no gene match: 4. This CDR3 region has 18 residues. The CDR3 nucleotides read TGTGCCAGCAGCCAAGACGGACTAGCGGTATCGAACACCGGGGAGCTGTTTTTT. Translation: CASSQDGLAVSNTGELFF.